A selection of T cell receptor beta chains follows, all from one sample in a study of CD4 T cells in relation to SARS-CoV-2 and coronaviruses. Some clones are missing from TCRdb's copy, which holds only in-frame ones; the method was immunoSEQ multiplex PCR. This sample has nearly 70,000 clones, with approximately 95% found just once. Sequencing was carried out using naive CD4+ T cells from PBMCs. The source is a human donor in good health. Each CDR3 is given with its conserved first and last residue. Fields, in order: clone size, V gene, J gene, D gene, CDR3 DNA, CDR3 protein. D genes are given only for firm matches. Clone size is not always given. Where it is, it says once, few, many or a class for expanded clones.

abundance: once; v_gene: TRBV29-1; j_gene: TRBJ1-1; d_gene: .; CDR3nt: TGCAGCGTTGACCCCCTTGGGGACACTGAAGCTTTCTTT; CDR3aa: CSVDPLGDTEAFF
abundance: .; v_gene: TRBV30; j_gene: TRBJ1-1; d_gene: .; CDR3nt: TGTGCCTGTACGCCGAGTCTCGGGAACACTGAAGCTTTCTTT; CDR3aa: CACTPSLGNTEAFF
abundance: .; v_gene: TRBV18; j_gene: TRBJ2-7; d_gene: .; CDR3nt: TGTGCCAGCTCGGCGATCTTGGGGGCCGACGAGCAGTACTTC; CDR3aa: CASSAILGADEQYF
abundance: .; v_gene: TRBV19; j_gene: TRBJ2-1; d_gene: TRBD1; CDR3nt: TGTGCCAGTACATATAGGGGACAGGGGGCAGGCGATGAGCAGTTCTTC; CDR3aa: CASTYRGQGAGDEQFF
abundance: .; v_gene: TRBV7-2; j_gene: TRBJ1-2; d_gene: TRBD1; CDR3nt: TGTGCCAGCAGCTTGGGACAGTCCTATCCTAACTATGGCTACACCTTC; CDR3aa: CASSLGQSYPNYGYTF
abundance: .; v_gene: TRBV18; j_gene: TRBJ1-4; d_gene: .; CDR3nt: TGTGCCAGCTCACGGGGGCTGGATGAAAAACTGTTTTTT; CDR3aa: CASSRGLDEKLFF
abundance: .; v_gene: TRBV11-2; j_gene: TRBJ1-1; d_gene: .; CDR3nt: TGTGCCAGCAGCTTAATGGGGCGGTCGAACACTGAAGCTTTCTTT; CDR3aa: CASSLMGRSNTEAFF
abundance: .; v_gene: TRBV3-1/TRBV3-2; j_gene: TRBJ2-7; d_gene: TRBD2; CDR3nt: TGTGCCAGCAGCCAAGCGTCTAGCGGGGTATACGAGCAGTACTTC; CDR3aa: CASSQASSGVYEQYF
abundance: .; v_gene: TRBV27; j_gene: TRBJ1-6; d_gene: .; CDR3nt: TGTGCCAGCAGTCCCCCCTATTCCGTCAATTCACCCCTCCACTTT; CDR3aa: CASSPPYSVNSPLHF
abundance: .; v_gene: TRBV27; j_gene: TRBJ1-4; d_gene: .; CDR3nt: TGTGCCAGCAGCCCAATTCGGACCTCAACTAATGAAAAACTGTTTTTT; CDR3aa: CASSPIRTSTNEKLFF
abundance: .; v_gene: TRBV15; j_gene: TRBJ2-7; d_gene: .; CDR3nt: TGTGCCACCAGCAGGGGTGACGCGACGACTCTCTACGAGCAGTACTTC; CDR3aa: CATSRGDATTLYEQYF
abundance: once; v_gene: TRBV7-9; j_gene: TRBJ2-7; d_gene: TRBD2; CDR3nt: TGTGCCAGCAGCTTAGGGGCGGGAGTTGTTATCTACGAGCAGTACTTC; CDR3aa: CASSLGAGVVIYEQYF
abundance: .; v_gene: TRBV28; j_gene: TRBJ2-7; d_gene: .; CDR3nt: TGTGCCAGCAGTAACCTCTACGAGCAGTACTTC; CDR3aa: CASSNLYEQYF
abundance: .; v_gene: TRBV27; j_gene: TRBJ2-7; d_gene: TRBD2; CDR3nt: TGTGCCAGCAGTTTCCTAGCGGGGGCACCCTCCTACGAGCAGTACTTC; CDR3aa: CASSFLAGAPSYEQYF
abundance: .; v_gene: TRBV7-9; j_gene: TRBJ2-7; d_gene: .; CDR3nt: TGTGCCAGCAGCTTATCCGCCGCCGGGCAGTACTTC; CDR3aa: CASSLSAAGQYF
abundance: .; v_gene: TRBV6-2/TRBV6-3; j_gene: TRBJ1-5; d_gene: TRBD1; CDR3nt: TGTGCCAGCAGTAACAGGGGACCACGGGATAATCAGCCCCAGCATTTT; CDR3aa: CASSNRGPRDNQPQHF
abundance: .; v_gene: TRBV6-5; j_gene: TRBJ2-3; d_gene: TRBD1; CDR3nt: TGTGCCAGCACACCACGACAGGGCCCCGATACGCAGTATTTT; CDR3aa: CASTPRQGPDTQYF
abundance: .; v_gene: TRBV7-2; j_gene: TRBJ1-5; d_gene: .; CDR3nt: TGTGCCAGCAGCTTCAGCGTAGGGCAGAGCGCCAATCAGCCCCAGCATTTT; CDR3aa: CASSFSVGQSANQPQHF
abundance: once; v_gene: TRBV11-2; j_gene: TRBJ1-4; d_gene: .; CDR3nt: TGTGCCAGCAGCTCCAACAGGGATTTGGCTGAAAAACTGTTTTTT; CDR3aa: CASSSNRDLAEKLFF
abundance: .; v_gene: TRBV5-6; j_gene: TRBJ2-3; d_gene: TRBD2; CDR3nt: TGTGCCAGCAGCTTGGTACTAGCGGGGACAGATACGCAGTATTTT; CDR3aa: CASSLVLAGTDTQYF
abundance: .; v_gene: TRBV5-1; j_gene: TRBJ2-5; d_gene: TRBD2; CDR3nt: TGCGCCAGCAGCCTCGGGACTAGCGCCCAAGAGACCCAGTACTTC; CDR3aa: CASSLGTSAQETQYF
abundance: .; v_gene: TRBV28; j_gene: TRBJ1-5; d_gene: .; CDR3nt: TGTGCCAGCAGTCTCCCTGGGGGGCCGGGTCAGCCCCAGCATTTT; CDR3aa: CASSLPGGPGQPQHF
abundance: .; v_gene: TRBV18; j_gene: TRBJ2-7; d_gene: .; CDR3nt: TGTGCCAGCTCACCACCCTCTTCAACTTACGAGCAGTACTTC; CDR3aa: CASSPPSSTYEQYF
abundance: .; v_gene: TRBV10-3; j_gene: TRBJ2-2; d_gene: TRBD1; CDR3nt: TGTGCCATCAGGACCGGACAGGGGGCGGCCGGGGAGCTGTTTTTT; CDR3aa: CAIRTGQGAAGELFF
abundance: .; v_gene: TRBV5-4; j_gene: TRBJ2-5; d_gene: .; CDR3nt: TGTGCCAGCAGCACATCGAAGACAAGTTCACAAGAGACCCAGTACTTC; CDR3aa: CASSTSKTSSQETQYF
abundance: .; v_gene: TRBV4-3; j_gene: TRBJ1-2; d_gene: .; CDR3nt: TGCGCCAGCAGCCAAGACGTCAGGGAAGGCTATGGCTACACCTTC; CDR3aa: CASSQDVREGYGYTF
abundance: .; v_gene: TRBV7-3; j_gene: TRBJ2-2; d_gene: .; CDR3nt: TGTGCCAGCAGCTTAAGTAGAAACACCGGGGAGCTGTTTTTT; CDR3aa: CASSLSRNTGELFF
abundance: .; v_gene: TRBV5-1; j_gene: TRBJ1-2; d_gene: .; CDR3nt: TGCGCCAGCAGCTTGGCATACGGGCAGGGCGCAACCCATAACTATGGCTACACCTTC; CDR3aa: CASSLAYGQGATHNYGYTF
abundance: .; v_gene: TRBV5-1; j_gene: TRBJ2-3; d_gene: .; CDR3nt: TGCGCCAGCAGCCCGGACATGGGCACAGATACGCAGTATTTT; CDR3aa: CASSPDMGTDTQYF
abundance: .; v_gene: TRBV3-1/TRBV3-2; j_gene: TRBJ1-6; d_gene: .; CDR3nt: TGTGCCAGCAGCTCCCCAGGGACCTATAATTCACCCCTCCACTTT; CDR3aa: CASSSPGTYNSPLHF
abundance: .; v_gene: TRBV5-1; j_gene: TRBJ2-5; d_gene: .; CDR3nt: TGCGCCAGCAGCCGCCAGGGTGGGGAGACCCAGTACTTC; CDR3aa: CASSRQGGETQYF
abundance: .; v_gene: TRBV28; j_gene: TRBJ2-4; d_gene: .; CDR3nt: TGTGCCAGCAGTTTTATGGGGACAACCAAAAACATTCAGTACTTC; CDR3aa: CASSFMGTTKNIQYF
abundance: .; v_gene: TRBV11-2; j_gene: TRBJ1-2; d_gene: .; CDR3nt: TGTGCCAGCAGCTTAGGTCGGTTTGAGGGCGATACCGATATTGCCTTC; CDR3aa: CASSLGRFEGDTDIAF
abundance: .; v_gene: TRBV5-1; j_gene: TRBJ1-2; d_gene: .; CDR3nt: TGCGCCAGCAGCTCTGTAAGGGGGGGTGGCTACACCTTC; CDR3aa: CASSSVRGGGYTF
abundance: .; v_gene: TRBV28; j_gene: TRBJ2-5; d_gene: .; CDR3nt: TGTGCCAGCAGCCGACAGTTGCGAGAGACCCAGTACTTC; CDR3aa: CASSRQLRETQYF
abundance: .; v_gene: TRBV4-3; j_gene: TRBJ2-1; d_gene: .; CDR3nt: TGCGCCAGCAGCCAAGATTTGGGGGGATCCTACAATGAGCAGTTCTTC; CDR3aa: CASSQDLGGSYNEQFF
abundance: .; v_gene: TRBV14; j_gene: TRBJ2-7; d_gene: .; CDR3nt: TGTGCCAGCAGCCCAAGTATTAGCGTAGCCTACGAGCAGTACTTC; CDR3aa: CASSPSISVAYEQYF
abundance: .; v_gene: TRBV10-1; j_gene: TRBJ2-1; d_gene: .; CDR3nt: TGCGCCAGCAGTGATAGGCAGGGCGATGAGCAGTTCTTC; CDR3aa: CASSDRQGDEQFF
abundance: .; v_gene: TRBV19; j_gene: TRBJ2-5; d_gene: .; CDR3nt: TGTGCCAGTAGTATGTCCGCCTGGGGAGAGACCCAGTACTTC; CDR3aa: CASSMSAWGETQYF
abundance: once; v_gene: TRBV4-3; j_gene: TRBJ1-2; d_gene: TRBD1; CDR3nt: TGCGCCAGCAGCCAGAGGGGGGACAGATGGAATGGCTACACCTTC; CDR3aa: CASSQRGDRWNGYTF